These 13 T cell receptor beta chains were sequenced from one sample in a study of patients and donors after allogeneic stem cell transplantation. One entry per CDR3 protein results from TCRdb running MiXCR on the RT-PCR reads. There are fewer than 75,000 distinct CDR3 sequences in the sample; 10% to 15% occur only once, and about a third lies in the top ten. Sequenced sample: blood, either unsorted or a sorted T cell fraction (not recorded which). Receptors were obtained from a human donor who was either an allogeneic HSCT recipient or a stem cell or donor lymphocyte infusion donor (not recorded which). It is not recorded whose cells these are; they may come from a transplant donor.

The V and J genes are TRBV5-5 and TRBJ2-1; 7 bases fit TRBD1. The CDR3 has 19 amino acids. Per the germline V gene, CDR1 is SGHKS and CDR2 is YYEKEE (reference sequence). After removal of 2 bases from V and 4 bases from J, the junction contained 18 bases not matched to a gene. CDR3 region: CASSFGTVFTRRGYNEQFF. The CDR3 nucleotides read TGTGCCAGCAGCTTCGGGACAGTCTTTACTAGACGTGGGTACAATGAGCAGTTCTTC.

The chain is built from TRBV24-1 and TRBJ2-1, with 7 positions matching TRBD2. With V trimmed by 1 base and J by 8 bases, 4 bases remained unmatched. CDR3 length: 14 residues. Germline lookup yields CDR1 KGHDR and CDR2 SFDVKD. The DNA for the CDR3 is TGTGCCACCAGTGATTTAGCTAGCGGTCATGAGCAGTTCTTC. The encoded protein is CATSDLASGHEQFF.

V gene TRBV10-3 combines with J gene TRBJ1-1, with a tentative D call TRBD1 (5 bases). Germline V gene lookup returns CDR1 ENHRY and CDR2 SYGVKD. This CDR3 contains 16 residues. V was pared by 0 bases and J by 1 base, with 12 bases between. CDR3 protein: CAISESRGNGNTEAFF. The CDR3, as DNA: TGTGCCATCAGTGAGTCGAGGGGCAATGGGAACACTGAAGCTTTCTTT.

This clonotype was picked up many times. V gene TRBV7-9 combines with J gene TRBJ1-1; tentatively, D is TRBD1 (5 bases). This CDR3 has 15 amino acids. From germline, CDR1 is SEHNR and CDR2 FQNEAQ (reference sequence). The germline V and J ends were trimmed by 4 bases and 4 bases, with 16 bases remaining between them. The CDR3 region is CASSSGTGRGTEAFF. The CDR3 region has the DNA TGTGCCAGCAGCTCCGGGACGGGAAGGGGCACTGAAGCTTTCTTT.

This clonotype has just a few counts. As DNA, the CDR3 is TGTGCCAGCAGCTTAACCGGGAGACCGTGGCTCCAAGAAGAGACCCAGTACTTC. Translating gives CASSLTGRPWLQEETQYF. V is TRBV5-4 and J is TRBJ2-5; TRBD2 is a possible D gene (6 bases). Germline CDR1 reads SGHNT; CDR2 reads YYREEE (reference sequence). This CDR3 spans 18 amino acids. V lost 2 bases, J lost 3 bases, and 23 bases lay in between.

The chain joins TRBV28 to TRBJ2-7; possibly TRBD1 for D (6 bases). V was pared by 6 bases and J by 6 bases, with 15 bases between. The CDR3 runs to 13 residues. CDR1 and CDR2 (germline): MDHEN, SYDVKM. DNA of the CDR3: TGTGCCAGCAGCTTTGGACAGTCTCCCGAGCAGTACTTC. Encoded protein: CASSFGQSPEQYF.

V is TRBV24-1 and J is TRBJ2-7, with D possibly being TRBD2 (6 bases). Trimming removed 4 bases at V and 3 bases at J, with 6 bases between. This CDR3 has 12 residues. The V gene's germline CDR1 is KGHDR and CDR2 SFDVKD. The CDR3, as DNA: TGTGCCACCAGTGACGGGGGCTACGAGCAGTACTTC. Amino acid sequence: CATSDGGYEQYF.

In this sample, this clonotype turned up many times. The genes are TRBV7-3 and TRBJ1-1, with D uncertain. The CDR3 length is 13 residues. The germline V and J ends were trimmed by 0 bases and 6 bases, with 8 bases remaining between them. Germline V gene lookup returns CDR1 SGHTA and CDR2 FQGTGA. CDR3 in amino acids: CASSLTFGAEAFF. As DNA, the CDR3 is TGTGCCAGCAGCTTAACGTTCGGGGCTGAAGCTTTCTTT.

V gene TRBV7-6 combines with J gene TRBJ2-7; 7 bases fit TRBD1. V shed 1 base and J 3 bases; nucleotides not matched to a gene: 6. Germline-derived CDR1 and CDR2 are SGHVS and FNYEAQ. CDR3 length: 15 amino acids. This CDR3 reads CASSLDTGAIYEQYF. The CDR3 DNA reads TGTGCCAGCAGCTTAGACACAGGGGCGATCTACGAGCAGTACTTC. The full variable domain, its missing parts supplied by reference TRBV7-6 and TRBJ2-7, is GAGVSQSPRYKVTKRGQDVALRCDPISGHVSLYWYRQALGQGPEFLTYFNYEAQQDKSGLPNDRFSAERPEGSISTLTIQRTEQRDSAMYRCASSLDTGAIYEQYFGPGTRLTVT.

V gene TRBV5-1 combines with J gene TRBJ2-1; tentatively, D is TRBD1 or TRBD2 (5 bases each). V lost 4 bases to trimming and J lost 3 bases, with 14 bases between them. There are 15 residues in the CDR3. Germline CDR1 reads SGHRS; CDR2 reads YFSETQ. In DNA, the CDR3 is TGCGCCAGCAGCACCCGGGACCGCAACTACAATGAGCAGTTCTTC. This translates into CASSTRDRNYNEQFF.

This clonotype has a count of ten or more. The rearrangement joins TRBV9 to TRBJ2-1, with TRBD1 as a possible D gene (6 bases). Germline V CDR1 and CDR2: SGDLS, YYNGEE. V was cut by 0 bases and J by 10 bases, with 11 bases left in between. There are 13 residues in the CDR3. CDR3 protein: CASSVDGTREQFF. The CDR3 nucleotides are TGTGCCAGCAGCGTAGATGGGACAAGGGAGCAGTTCTTC.

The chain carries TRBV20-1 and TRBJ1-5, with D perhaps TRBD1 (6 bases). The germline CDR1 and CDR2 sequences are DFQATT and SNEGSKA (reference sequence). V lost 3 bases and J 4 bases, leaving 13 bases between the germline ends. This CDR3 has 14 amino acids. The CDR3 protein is CSAREQGSNQPQHF. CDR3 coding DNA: TGCAGTGCTAGGGAACAGGGTTCTAATCAGCCCCAGCATTTT.

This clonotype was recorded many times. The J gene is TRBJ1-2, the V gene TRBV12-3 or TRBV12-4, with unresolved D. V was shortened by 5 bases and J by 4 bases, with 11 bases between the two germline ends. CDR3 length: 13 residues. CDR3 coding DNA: TGTGCCAGCAGTCGATACGAGAGCTATGGCTACACCTTC. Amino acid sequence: CASSRYESYGYTF.